These 22 T cell receptor beta chains were all obtained from the same sample, sequenced in a study of cytomegalovirus exposure and HLA in healthy donors (dated by TCRdb to the late 2010s). Libraries came from the immunoSEQ multiplex PCR assay. For the multiplex PCR, a mixture combining 60 forward primers for TCR Vbeta segments and 13 reverse primers for TCR Jbeta segments was used. TCRdb took over this immuneACCESS table, retaining in-frame rearrangements with V and J assigned. Such tables are incomplete; in checked studies, under half of the missing clones stem from an unresolved V gene, and the remainder is unexplained. This sample holds about 160,000 clones; around 75% were observed only once. Around 1.4% of the sample is taken by the ten largest. Sequencing was done on a sample of PBMCs. All receptors come from a man aged 18 to 29 in good health and CMV-seronegative.

The chain combines TRBV4-3 with TRBJ2-6; no firm D call. V dropped 4 bases and J dropped 2 bases, with 15 bases sitting between them. Germline CDR1 reads LGHNA; CDR2 reads YSLEER. The CDR3 is 17 residues long. As DNA, the CDR3 is TGCGCCAGCAGCCCCGCTGCTATCGAAACTGGGGCCAACGTCCTGACTTTC. It yields the protein CASSPAAIETGANVLTF.

CDR3 sequence: CASSNSGTNLPGELFF. The CDR3 region has the DNA TGCGCCAGCAGTAATAGCGGGACAAATCTTCCCGGGGAGCTGTTTTTT. The V gene is TRBV10-1, the J gene TRBJ2-2; TRBD2 aligns across 8 bases. The CDR3 covers 16 residues. J was trimmed by 6 bases and V by 5 bases; bases with no gene match: 11. Germline CDR1 and CDR2: WNHNN and SYGVQD (reference sequence).

The chain joins TRBV6-1 to TRBJ2-3; 12 bases are a match to TRBD2. V lost 3 bases and J lost 3; bases outside the gene matches: 4. The length of the CDR3 is 16 residues. Germline CDR1 MNHNS, CDR2 SASEGT. The CDR3 spells CASSEPGLAGTDTQYF. Here the CDR3 DNA reads TGTGCCAGCAGTGAGCCGGGACTAGCGGGTACAGATACGCAGTATTTT.

As concerns this clone: One junction end does not reproduce the germline sequence, and a read error may be involved. This sample includes further DNA sequences coding for the same CDR3. The genes are TRBV12-5 and TRBJ2-7; D is ambiguous. Germline lookup yields CDR1 LGHNT and CDR2 FRNRAP. The CDR3 totals 14 residues. CDR3 nucleotide sequence: TGTGCTAGCGGTTTGGATGCGGTAGCCTACGAGCAGTACTTC. Translating gives CASGLDAVAYEQYF.

This clone was seen once. The rearrangement links TRBV6-1 to TRBJ1-2, with a possible D match to TRBD1 (5 bases). V gave up 6 bases and J gave up 8 bases, with 19 bases separating them. Germline CDR1 is MNHNS and CDR2 is SASEGT. The CDR3 is 14 residues long. CDR3 protein: CASRGEVPVGGYTF. The CDR3 DNA is TGTGCCAGCAGGGGGGAGGTCCCCGTTGGGGGCTACACCTTC.

This clone appeared once. This chain connects TRBV5-4 to TRBJ2-7; the match to TRBD2 covers 9 bases. Germline-derived CDR1 and CDR2 are SGHNT and YYREEE (reference sequence). V lost 2 bases and J lost 3; bases outside the gene matches: 6. The CDR3 consists of 15 residues. The CDR3 loop reads CASSLPASGNYEQYF. The CDR3 DNA is TGTGCCAGCAGCTTACCGGCTAGCGGGAACTACGAGCAGTACTTC.

This clone was seen just once. The chain is built from TRBV7-6 and TRBJ1-6; TRBD1 matches 8 bases. CDR1 is SGHVS and CDR2 is FNYEAQ in the germline V gene. V dropped 0 bases and J dropped 6; count of bases not matched to a gene: 4. The CDR3 covers 16 residues. The CDR3 sequence: CASSLASGQVNSPLHF. The CDR3 nucleotides read TGTGCCAGCAGCTTAGCATCGGGACAGGTTAATTCACCCCTCCACTTT.

This rearrangement joins TRBV7-9 to TRBJ2-1, with D maybe TRBD2 (6 bases). Germline V gene lookup returns CDR1 SEHNR and CDR2 FQNEAQ (reference sequence). This CDR3 has 16 amino acids. V was cut by 4 bases and J by 8 bases, with 21 bases left in between. CDR3 region: CASSSQTSGGQDEQFF. CDR3 nucleotide sequence: TGTGCCAGCAGCTCTCAGACTAGTGGAGGGCAGGATGAGCAGTTCTTC.

J is TRBJ1-2 and V is TRBV9; 7 bases match TRBD1. J lost 7 bases, V lost 4 bases, and 10 bases had no gene match. The CDR3 length is 14 residues. In germline, CDR1 is SGDLS, CDR2 YYNGEE. The CDR3 reads CASSPREGAGGYTF. In DNA, the CDR3 is TGTGCCAGCAGCCCCCGGGAGGGGGCAGGTGGCTACACCTTC.

The chain couples TRBV28 to TRBJ2-7, with TRBD2 matching over 9 bases. Germline trimming cut 2 bases from V and 1 base from J; bases unmatched to any gene: 3. There are 15 residues in the CDR3. Germline CDR1 and CDR2: MDHEN and SYDVKM. CDR3 nucleotides: TGTGCCAGCAGTTTAAGCGGGGGGTGGTCCTACGAGCAGTACTTC. It codes for CASSLSGGWSYEQYF.

This clone was detected a few times. V and J are TRBV14 and TRBJ2-5; TRBD2 is a possible D gene (5 bases). The germline V gene encodes CDR1 SGHDN and CDR2 FVKESK. This CDR3 is built from 15 residues. Trimming stripped 4 bases from V and 5 bases from J, with 17 bases between. Here the CDR3 DNA reads TGTGCCAGCAGCCGGCCGGGATCACAGAGGGAGACCCAGTACTTC. It is translated as CASSRPGSQRETQYF.

The CDR3 protein is CASSPRLAGETQYF. CDR3 nucleotides: TGTGCCAGCAGCCCCCGACTAGCAGGAGAGACCCAGTACTTC. The chain carries TRBV11-2 and TRBJ2-5, with TRBD2 identical over 7 bases. Germline loops: CDR1 SGHAT, CDR2 FQNNGV. Trimming took 5 bases from V and 4 from J; bases not matched to a gene: 7. The CDR3 has 14 residues.

The rearrangement joins TRBV2 to TRBJ2-1; D is possibly TRBD2 (5 bases). Germline V CDR1 and CDR2: SNHLY, FYNNEI. CDR3 length equals 15 residues. V was shortened by 4 bases and J by 6 bases, with 16 bases between the two germline ends. The CDR3 DNA sequence: TGTGCCAGCAGTGCACTAGTGCCCCCTTTCAATGAGCAGTTCTTC. Protein product: CASSALVPPFNEQFF.

The rearrangement uses TRBV27 and TRBJ2-7; 8 bases agree with TRBD2. The J segment lost 0 bases and the V segment lost 2 bases, leaving 6 bases of the junction unmatched. Germline-derived CDR1 and CDR2 are MNHEY and SMNVEV (reference sequence). This CDR3 is 16 amino acids long. The CDR3 DNA is TGTGCCAGCAGTTTAGGATCCGGACTAGCCTCCTACGAGCAGTACTTC. It encodes CASSLGSGLASYEQYF.

This chain joins TRBV7-2 and TRBJ2-2; 7 nucleotides match TRBD2. With 4 bases clipped from V and 11 bases from J, the junction kept 4 bases outside the gene matches. The germline CDR1 and CDR2 sequences are SGHTA and FQGNSA. The CDR3 is made up of 12 amino acids. DNA for the CDR3: TGTGCCAGCAGCTCACCGGGACTAGAGCTGTTTTTT. This codes for CASSSPGLELFF.

The CDR3 loop is CASSPTSGRGGQETQYF. The CDR3 DNA reads TGTGCCAGCAGCCCCACTAGCGGGAGGGGGGGCCAGGAGACCCAGTACTTC. This chain links TRBV7-9 with TRBJ2-5, with TRBD2 matching 13 bases. After removal of 5 bases from V and 5 bases from J, the junction contained 11 bases not matched to a gene. From germline, CDR1 is SEHNR and CDR2 FQNEAQ (reference sequence). The CDR3 consists of 17 residues.

This clone was counted once. The rearrangement links TRBV6-1 to TRBJ2-3; TRBD2 matches at 7 bases. J was trimmed by 0 bases and V by 5 bases; bases with no gene match: 2. This CDR3 has 14 residues. Germline values: CDR1 MNHNS, CDR2 SASEGT. This chain's CDR3 is CASSRAGSTDTQYF. The CDR3 DNA is TGTGCCAGCAGTCGAGCGGGAAGCACAGATACGCAGTATTTT.

V usage is TRBV7-9 and J usage is TRBJ2-3; D may be TRBD2 (5 bases). V was clipped by 8 bases and J by 2 bases, with 11 bases between them. The CDR3 length is 13 residues. CDR1 is SEHNR, CDR2 FQNEAQ, per germline (reference sequence). The CDR3 DNA follows: TGTGCCAGCCCCGGACTGTTCACAGATACGCAGTATTTT. This gives the protein CASPGLFTDTQYF.

This chain joins TRBV30 and TRBJ2-7; D might be TRBD1 (6 bases). The CDR3 is made up of 12 amino acids. Trimming pared 2 bases from V and 4 bases from J, leaving 9 bases between. Germline V gives CDR1 GTSNPN, CDR2 SVGIG (reference sequence). The CDR3 bases are TGTGCCTGGAGTTCACAGGGATACGAGCAGTACTTC. The encoded protein is CAWSSQGYEQYF.

The V and J genes are TRBV4-3 and TRBJ2-7; 10 bases match TRBD1. V was clipped by 3 bases and J by 2 bases; unmatched bases: 4. The CDR3 is made up of 15 amino acids. Per the germline V gene, CDR1 is LGHNA and CDR2 is YSLEER. The CDR3 loop reads CASSQAGTGAYEQYF. CDR3 coding DNA: TGCGCCAGCAGCCAGGCCGGGACAGGGGCCTACGAGCAGTACTTC.

The chain joins TRBV11-2 to TRBJ2-3; TRBD2 matches 14 bases. This CDR3 has 15 residues. V was clipped by 5 bases and J by 6 bases; unmatched bases: 4. The V gene's germline CDR1 is SGHAT and CDR2 FQNNGV. CDR3 coding DNA: TGTGCCAGCAGCGCGGGACTAGCGGGAGAGGATACGCAGTATTTT. This gives the protein CASSAGLAGEDTQYF.

This clone was seen just once. The chain employs TRBV7-2 and TRBJ2-2, with TRBD2 matching over 7 bases. J lost 4 bases, V lost 0 bases, and 11 bases had no gene match. The CDR3 extends over 18 amino acids. Per the germline V gene, CDR1 is SGHTA and CDR2 is FQGNSA. The CDR3 DNA reads as TGTGCCAGCAGCTTAGCCCCCTGGGAGGGGCGGGGCACCGGGGAGCTGTTTTTT. Amino acid sequence: CASSLAPWEGRGTGELFF.